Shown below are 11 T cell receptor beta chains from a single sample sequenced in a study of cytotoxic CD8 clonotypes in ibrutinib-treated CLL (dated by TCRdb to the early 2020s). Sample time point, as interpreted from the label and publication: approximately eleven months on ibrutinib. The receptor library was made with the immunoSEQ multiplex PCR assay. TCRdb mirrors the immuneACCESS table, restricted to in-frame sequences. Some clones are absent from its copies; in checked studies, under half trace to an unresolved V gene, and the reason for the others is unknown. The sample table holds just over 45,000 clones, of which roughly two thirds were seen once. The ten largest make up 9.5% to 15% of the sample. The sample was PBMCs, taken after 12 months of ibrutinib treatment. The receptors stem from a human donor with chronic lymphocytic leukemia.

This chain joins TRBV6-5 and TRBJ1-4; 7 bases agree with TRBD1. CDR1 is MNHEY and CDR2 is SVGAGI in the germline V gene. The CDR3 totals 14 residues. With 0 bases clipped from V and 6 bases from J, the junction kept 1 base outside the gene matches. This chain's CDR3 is CASSYSGQDEKLFF. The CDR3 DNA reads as TGTGCCAGCAGTTACTCAGGACAGGATGAAAAACTGTTTTTT.

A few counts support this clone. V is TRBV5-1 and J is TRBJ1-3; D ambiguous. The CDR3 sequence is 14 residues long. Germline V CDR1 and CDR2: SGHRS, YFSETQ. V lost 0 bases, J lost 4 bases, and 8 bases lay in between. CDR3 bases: TGCGCCAGCAGCTTGGGAGGCTCGGGAAACACCATATATTTT. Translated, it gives CASSLGGSGNTIYF. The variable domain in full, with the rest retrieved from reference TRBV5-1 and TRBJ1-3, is KAGVTQTPRYLIKTRGQQVTLSCSPISGHRSVSWYQQTPGQGLQFLFEYFSETQRNKGNFPGRFSGRQFSNSRSEMNVSTLELGDSALYLCASSLGGSGNTIYFGEGSWLTVV.

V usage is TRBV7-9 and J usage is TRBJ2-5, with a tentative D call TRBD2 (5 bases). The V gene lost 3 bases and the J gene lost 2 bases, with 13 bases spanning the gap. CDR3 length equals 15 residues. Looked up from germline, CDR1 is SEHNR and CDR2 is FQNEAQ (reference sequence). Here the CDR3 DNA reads TGTGCCAGCAGCTTGGGAGACTACCCTCAAGAGACCCAGTACTTC. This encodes CASSLGDYPQETQYF.

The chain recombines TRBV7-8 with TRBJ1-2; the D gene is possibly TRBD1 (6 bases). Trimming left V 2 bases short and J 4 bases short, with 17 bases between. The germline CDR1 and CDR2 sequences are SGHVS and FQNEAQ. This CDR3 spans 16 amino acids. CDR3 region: CASSLLAGRGTYGYTF. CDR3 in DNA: TGTGCCAGCAGCTTACTTGCGGGCAGGGGCACCTATGGCTACACCTTC.

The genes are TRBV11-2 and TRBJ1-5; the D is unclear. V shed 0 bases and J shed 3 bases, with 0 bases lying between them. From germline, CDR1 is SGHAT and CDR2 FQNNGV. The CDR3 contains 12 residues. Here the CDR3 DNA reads TGTGCCAGCAGCTTAGACAATCAGCCCCAGCATTTT. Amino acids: CASSLDNQPQHF.

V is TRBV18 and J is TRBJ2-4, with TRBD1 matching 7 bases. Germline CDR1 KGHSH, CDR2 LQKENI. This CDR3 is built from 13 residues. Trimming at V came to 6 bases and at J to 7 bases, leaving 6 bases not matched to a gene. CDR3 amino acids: CASSHPQGNIQYF. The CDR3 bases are TGTGCCAGCTCTCATCCACAGGGGAACATTCAGTACTTC.

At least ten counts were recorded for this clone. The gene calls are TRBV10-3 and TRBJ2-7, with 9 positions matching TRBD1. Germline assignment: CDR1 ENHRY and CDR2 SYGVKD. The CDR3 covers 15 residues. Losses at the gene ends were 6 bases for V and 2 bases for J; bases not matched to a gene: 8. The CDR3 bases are TGTGCCATCAGCACTGGACAGGGGAGTGCCTACGAGCAGTACTTC. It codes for CAISTGQGSAYEQYF.

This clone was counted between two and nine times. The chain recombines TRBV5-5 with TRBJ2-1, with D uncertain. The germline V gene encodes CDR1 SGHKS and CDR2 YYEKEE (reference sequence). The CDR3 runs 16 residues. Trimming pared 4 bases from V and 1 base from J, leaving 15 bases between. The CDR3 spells CASSPVVSWSYNEQFF. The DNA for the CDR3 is TGTGCCAGCAGCCCTGTGGTCTCGTGGTCCTACAATGAGCAGTTCTTC.

CDR3 bases: TGTGCCAGCAGTTTATTCTTAGGGGACATCTATGGCTACACCTTC. Protein product: CASSLFLGDIYGYTF. This chain connects TRBV27 to TRBJ1-2; TRBD1 might be the D (6 bases). Trimming stripped 1 base from V and 4 bases from J, with 13 bases between. The CDR3 is 15 amino acids. Germline V gene sequence: CDR1 MNHEY, CDR2 SMNVEV (reference sequence).

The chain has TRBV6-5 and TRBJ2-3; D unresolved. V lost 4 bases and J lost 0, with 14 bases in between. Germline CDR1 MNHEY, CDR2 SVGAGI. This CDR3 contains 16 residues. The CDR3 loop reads CASSFGQRPSTDTQYF. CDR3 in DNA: TGTGCCAGCAGTTTCGGGCAGAGACCTAGCACAGATACGCAGTATTTT.

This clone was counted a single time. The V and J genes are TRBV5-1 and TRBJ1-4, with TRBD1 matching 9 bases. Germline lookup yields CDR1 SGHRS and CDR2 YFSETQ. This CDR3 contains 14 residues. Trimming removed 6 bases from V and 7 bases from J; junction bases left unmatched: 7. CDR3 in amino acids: CASTPGQGVEKLFF. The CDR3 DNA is TGCGCCAGCACACCGGGACAGGGTGTTGAAAAACTGTTTTTT.